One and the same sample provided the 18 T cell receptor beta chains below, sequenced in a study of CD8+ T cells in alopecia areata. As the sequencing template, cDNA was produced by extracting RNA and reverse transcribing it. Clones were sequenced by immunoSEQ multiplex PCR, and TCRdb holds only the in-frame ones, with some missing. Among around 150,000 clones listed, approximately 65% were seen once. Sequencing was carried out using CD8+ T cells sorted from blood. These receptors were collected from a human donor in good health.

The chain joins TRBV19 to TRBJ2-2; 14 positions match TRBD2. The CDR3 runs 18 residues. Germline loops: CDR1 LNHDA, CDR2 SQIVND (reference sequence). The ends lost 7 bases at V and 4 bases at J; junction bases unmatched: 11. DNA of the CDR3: TGTGCCAGTACCCCGACTAGCGGGAGGGCCGGCTCCACCGGGGAGCTGTTTTTT. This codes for CASTPTSGRAGSTGELFF.

This chain's CDR3 is CSGKTGDGYTF. In DNA, the CDR3 is TGCAGCGGCAAGACAGGGGACGGCTACACCTTC. V is TRBV29-1 and J is TRBJ1-2; TRBD1 agrees at 8 bases. The CDR3 contains 11 residues. V dropped 7 bases and J dropped 8; count of bases not matched to a gene: 6. Germline lookup yields CDR1 SQVTM and CDR2 ANQGSEA.

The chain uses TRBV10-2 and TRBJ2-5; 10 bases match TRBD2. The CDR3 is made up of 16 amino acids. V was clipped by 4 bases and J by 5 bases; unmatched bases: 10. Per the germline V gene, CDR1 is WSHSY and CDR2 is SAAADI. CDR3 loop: CASSGVAGGSGETQYF. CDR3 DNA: TGCGCCAGCAGTGGAGTAGCGGGAGGCTCTGGGGAGACCCAGTACTTC.

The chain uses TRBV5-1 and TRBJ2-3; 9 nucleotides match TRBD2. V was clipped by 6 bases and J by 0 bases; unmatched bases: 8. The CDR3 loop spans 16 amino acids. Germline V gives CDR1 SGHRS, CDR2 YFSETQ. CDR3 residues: CASTLAGIQSTDTQYF. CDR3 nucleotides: TGCGCCAGCACGCTAGCGGGAATCCAGAGCACAGATACGCAGTATTTT.

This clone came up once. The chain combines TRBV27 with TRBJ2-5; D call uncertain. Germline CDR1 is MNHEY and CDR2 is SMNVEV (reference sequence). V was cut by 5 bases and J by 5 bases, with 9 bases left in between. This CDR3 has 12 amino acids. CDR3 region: CASSPLGETQYF. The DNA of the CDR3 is TGTGCCAGCAGTCCATTGGGTGAGACCCAGTACTTC.

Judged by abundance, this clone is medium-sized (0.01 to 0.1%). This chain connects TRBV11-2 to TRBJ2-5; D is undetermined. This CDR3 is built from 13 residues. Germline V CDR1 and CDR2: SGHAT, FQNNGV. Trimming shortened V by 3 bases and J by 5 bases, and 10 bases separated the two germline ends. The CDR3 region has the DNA TGTGCCAGCAGCTTTGAGGACCGGGAGACCCAGTACTTC. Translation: CASSFEDRETQYF. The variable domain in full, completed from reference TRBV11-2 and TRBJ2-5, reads EAGVAQSPRYKIIEKRQSVAFWCNPISGHATLYWYQQILGQGPKLLIQFQNNGVVDDSQLPKDRFSAERLKGVDSTLKIQPAKLEDSAVYLCASSFEDRETQYFGPGTRLLVL.

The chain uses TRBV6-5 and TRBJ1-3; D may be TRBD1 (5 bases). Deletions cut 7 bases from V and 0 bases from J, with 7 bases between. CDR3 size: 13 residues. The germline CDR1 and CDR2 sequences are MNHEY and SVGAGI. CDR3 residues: CASTGASGNTIYF. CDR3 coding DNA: TGTGCCAGCACCGGGGCCTCTGGAAACACCATATATTTT.

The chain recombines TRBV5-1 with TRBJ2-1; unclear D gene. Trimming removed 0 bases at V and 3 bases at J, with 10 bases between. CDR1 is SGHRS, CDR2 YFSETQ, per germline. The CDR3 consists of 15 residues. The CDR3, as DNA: TGCGCCAGCAGCTTGGCGGGCCCTAACTACAATGAGCAGTTCTTC. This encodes CASSLAGPNYNEQFF. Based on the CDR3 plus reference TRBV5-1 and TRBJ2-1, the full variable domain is KAGVTQTPRYLIKTRGQQVTLSCSPISGHRSVSWYQQTPGQGLQFLFEYFSETQRNKGNFPGRFSGRQFSNSRSEMNVSTLELGDSALYLCASSLAGPNYNEQFFGPGTRLTVL.

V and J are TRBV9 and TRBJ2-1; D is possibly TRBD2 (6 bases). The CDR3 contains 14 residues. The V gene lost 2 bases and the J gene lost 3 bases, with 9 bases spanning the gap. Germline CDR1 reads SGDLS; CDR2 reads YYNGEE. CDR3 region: CASSVVSGYNEQFF. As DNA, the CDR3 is TGTGCCAGCAGCGTCGTTAGCGGCTACAATGAGCAGTTCTTC.

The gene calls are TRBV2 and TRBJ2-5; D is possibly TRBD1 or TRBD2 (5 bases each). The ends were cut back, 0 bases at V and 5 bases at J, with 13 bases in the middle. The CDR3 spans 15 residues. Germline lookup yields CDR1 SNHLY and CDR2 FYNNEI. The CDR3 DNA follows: TGTGCCAGCAGTGAAGCAGGGACGGTTTTTGAGACCCAGTACTTC. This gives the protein CASSEAGTVFETQYF.

Here the CDR3 reads CASSLTGRQETQYF. For the CDR3, the DNA is TGTGCCAGCAGCTTGACAGGACGTCAAGAGACCCAGTACTTC. The chain carries TRBV7-3 and TRBJ2-5; TRBD1 might be the D (6 bases). Trimming took off 3 bases at V and 2 bases at J, with 10 bases between the two ends. This CDR3 is built from 14 residues. Germline CDR1 is SGHTA and CDR2 is FQGTGA.

The CDR3 loop is CASSSRQGTNTGELFF. In DNA form, the CDR3 reads TGTGCCAGCAGCTCCCGACAGGGTACGAACACCGGGGAGCTGTTTTTT. This rearrangement joins TRBV28 to TRBJ2-2, with 7 bases that match TRBD1. Trimming at V came to 6 bases and at J to 0 bases, leaving 7 bases not matched to a gene. Germline CDR1 and CDR2: MDHEN and SYDVKM. This CDR3 is 16 amino acids long.

CDR3 region: CSVERNNYGYTF. The CDR3, as DNA: TGCAGCGTTGAACGGAACAACTATGGCTACACCTTC. The chain recombines TRBV29-1 with TRBJ1-2; D ambiguous. CDR3 length: 12 amino acids. Germline-derived CDR1 and CDR2 are SQVTM and ANQGSEA. Trimming pared 2 bases from V and 2 bases from J, leaving 6 bases between.

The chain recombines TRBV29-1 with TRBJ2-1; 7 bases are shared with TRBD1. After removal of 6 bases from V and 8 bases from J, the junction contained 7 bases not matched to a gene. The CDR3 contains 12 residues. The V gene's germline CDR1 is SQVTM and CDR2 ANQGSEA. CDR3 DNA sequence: TGCAGCGTCCCGAGCAGGGGGTATGAGCAGTTCTTC. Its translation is CSVPSRGYEQFF.

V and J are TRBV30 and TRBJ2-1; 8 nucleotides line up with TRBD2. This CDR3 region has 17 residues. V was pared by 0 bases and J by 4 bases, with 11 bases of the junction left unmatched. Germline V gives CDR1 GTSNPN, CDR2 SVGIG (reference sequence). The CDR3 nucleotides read TGTGCCTGGAGTGTAGGTGAGCGGGAGCAACGATACAATGAGCAGTTCTTC. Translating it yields CAWSVGEREQRYNEQFF.

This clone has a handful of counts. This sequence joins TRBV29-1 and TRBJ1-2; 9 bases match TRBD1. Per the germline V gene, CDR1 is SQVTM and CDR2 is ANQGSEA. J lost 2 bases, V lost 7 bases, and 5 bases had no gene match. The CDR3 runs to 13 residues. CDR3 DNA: TGCAGCGCCGGGACAGGGAACAACTATGGCTACACCTTC. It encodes CSAGTGNNYGYTF.

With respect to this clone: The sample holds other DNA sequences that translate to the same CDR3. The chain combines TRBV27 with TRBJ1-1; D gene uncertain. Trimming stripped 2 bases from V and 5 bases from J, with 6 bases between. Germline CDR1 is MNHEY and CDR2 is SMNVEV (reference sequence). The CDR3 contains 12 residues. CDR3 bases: TGTGCCAGCAGTTTAAGTGGGACTGAAGCTTTCTTT. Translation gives CASSLSGTEAFF.

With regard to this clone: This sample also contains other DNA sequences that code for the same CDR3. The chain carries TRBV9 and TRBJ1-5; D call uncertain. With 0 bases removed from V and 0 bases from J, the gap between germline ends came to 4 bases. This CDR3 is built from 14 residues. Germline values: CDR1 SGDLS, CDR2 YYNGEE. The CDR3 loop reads CASSVGDSNQPQHF. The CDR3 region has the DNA TGTGCCAGCAGCGTAGGAGATAGCAATCAGCCCCAGCATTTT.